This TCR beta chain came from a study of long-term antiretroviral therapy in people with HIV. The CDR3 length is 16 residues. CDR1 SGHTS and CDR2 YDEGEE come from the germline V gene. Trimming removed 1 base from V and 4 bases from J, with 15 bases in between. Specimens carried about 0.95-11 million cryopreserved PBMC before DNA extraction. Sequencing used immunoSEQ v3.0 at survey level. Some clones are missing from TCRdb's copy, which holds only in-frame ones; the method was immunoSEQ multiplex PCR. The sample includes 21,000 or so clones, about 80% of them seen just once. This clonotype originated in a man in his forties or fifties with HIV. Sequences were derived from unsorted PBMCs, sampled 0.3 years after starting antiretroviral therapy. J is TRBJ2-1 and V is TRBV5-8; perhaps TRBD2 as D (5 bases). The CDR3 sequence is CASSLMVQTGYNEQFF. In DNA, the CDR3 is TGTGCCAGCAGCTTGATGGTCCAAACGGGGTACAATGAGCAGTTCTTC. Looking up the rest from reference TRBV5-8 and TRBJ2-1 gives the full variable domain: EAGVTQSPTHLIKTRGQQATLRCSPISGHTSVYWYQQALGLGLQFLLWYDEGEERNRGNFPPRFSGRQFPNYSSELNVNALELEDSALYLCASSLMVQTGYNEQFFGPGTRLTVL.